This T cell receptor beta chain was obtained from a study of Graves' ophthalmopathy and Graves' hyperthyroidism. Study outcomes and limitations: Blood shared most expanded thyroid clonotypes above 0.001 frequency. Ophthalmopathy progression prediction by the model yielded a sensitivity of about 69% and a specificity of roughly 74%.

Exclusion covered patients with other autoimmune diseases or uncontrolled infections (as well as pregnancy or lactation). Points on this clonotype: What it binds is unknown.

CDR3 regions of TCR beta were amplified from RNA transcripts. HTBI primers were used in a first-round RT-PCR, which preceded a second-round multiplex PCR. TCRdb used MiXCR to reprocess the multiplex PCR reads, holding one entry per CDR3 protein. The sample records about 230,000 distinct CDR3 sequences, around 42% being singletons. Germline values: CDR1 ENHRY, CDR2 SYGVKD. CDR3 size: 17 residues. V lost 10 bases, J lost 6 bases, and 30 bases lay in between. The sequence was collected from an adult man with Graves' ophthalmopathy. The sample was peripheral blood. The rearrangement joins TRBV10-3 to TRBJ1-2, with D possibly matching TRBD1 (5 bases). This chain's CDR3 is CATGDEVRASMGNGYTF. The CDR3 bases are TGTGCCACGGGAGATGAGGTCAGGGCCTCAATGGGGAATGGCTACACCTTC.